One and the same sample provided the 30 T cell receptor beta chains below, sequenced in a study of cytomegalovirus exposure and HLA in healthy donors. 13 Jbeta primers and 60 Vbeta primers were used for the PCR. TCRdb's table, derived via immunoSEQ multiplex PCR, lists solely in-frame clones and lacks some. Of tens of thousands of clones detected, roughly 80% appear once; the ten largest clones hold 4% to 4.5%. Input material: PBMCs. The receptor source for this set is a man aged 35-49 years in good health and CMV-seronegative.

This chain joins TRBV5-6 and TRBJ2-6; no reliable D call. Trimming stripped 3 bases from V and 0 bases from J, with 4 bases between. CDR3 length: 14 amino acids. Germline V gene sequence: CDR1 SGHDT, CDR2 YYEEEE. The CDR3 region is CASSSYSGANVLTF. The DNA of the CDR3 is TGTGCCAGCAGCTCCTACTCTGGGGCCAACGTCCTGACTTTC.

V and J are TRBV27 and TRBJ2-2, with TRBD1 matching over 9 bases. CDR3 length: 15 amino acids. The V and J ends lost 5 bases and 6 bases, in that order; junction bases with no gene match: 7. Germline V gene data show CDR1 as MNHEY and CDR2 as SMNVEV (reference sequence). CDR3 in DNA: TGTGCCAGCAGTGACCGGGACAGGGCTTCCGGGGAGCTGTTTTTT. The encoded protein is CASSDRDRASGELFF.

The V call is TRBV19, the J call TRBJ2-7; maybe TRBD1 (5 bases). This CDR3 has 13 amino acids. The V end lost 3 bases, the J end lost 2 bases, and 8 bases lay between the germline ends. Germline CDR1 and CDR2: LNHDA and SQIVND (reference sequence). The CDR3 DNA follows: TGTGCCAGTAGTATGGGGCCAACCTACGAGCAGTACTTC. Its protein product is CASSMGPTYEQYF.

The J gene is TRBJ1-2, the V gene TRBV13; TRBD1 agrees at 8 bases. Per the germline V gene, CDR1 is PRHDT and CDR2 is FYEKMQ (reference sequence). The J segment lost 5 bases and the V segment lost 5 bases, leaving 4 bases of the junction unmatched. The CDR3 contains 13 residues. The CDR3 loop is CASSRDRKYGYTF. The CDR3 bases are TGTGCCAGCAGCCGGGACAGGAAATATGGCTACACCTTC.

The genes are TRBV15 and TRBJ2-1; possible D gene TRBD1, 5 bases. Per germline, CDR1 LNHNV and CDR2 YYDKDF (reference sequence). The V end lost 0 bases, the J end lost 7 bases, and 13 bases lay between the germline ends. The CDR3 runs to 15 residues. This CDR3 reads CATSRDPGIENEQFF. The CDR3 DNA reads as TGTGCCACCAGCAGAGATCCAGGGATCGAGAATGAGCAGTTCTTC.

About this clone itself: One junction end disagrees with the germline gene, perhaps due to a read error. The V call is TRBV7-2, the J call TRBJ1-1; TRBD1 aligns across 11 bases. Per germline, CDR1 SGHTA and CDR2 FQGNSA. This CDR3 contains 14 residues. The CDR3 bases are TGTGCCAGCAGCTCCGCTGGACAGGGGGCGGCCCGGGTCTTT. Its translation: CASSSAGQGAARVF.

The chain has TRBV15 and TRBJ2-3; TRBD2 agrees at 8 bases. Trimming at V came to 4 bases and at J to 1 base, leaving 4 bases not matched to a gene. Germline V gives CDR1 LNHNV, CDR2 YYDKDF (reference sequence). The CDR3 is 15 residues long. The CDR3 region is CATSIPAGGTDTQYF. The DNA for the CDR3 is TGTGCCACCAGCATACCAGCGGGAGGCACAGATACGCAGTATTTT.

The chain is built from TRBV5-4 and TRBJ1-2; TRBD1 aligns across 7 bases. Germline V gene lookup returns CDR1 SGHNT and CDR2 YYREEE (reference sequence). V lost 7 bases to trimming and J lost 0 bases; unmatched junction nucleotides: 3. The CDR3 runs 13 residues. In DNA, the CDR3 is TGTGCCAGCGGAGACAGGGCTAACTATGGCTACACCTTC. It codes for CASGDRANYGYTF. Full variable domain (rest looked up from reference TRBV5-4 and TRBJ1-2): ETGVTQSPTHLIKTRGQQVTLRCSSQSGHNTVSWYQQALGQGPQFIFQYYREEENGRGNFPPRFSGLQFPNYSSELNVNALELDDSALYLCASGDRANYGYTFGSGTRLTVV.

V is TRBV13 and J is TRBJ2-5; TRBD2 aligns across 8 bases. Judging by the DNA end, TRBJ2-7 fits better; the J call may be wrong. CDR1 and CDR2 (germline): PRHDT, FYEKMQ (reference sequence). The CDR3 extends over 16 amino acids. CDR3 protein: CASSLGLTSGAYEQYF. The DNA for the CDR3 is TGTGCCAGCAGCTTAGGATTAACTAGCGGTGCCTACGAGCAGTACTTC.

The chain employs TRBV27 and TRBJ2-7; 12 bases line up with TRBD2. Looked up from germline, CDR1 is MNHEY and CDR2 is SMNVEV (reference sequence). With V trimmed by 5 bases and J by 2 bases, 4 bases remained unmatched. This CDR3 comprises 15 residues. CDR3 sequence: CASSTRTSGTYEQYF. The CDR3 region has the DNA TGTGCCAGCAGTACCCGGACTAGCGGGACCTACGAGCAGTACTTC.

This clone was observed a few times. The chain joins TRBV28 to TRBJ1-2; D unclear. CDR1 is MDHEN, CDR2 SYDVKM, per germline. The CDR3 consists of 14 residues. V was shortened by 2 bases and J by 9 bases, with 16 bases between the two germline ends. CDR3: CASSLVAAARSYTF. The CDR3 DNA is TGTGCCAGCAGTTTAGTCGCGGCGGCAAGGAGCTACACCTTC.

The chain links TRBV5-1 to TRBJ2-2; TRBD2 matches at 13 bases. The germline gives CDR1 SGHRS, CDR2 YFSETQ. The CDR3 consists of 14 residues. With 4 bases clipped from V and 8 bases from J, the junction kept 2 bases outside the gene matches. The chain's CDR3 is CASSGLAGVGELFF. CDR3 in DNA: TGCGCCAGCAGCGGACTAGCGGGAGTTGGGGAGCTGTTTTTT.

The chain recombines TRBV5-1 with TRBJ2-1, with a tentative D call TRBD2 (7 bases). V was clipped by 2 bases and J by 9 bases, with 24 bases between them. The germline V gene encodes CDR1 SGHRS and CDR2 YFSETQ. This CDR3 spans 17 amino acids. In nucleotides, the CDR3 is TGCGCCAGCAGCTTCGAGGGGGGGGACGTAAGGTGGATTGAGCAGTTCTTC. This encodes CASSFEGGDVRWIEQFF.

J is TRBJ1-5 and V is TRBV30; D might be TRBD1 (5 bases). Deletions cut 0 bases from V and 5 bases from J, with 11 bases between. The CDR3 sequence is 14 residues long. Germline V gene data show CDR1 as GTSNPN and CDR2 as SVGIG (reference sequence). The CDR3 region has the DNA TGTGCCTGGAGTGTGTCGAGGGACTATCAGCCCCAGCATTTT. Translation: CAWSVSRDYQPQHF.

The CDR3 loop is CAWSVRRPTYRSSGVYEQYF. CDR3 in DNA: TGTGCCTGGAGTGTGAGGAGACCTACTTACAGGTCCTCAGGAGTCTACGAGCAGTACTTC. The chain carries TRBV30 and TRBJ2-7, with D maybe TRBD1 (5 bases). This CDR3 is built from 20 residues. The germline CDR1 and CDR2 sequences are GTSNPN and SVGIG (reference sequence). Trimming removed 0 bases at V and 3 bases at J, with 30 bases between.

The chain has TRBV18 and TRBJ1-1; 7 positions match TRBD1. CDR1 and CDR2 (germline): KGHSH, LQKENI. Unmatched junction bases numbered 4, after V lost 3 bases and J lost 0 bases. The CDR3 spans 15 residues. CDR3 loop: CASSPMTGMNTEAFF. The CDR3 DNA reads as TGTGCCAGCTCACCTATGACAGGGATGAACACTGAAGCTTTCTTT.

This CDR3 is CASSIELAGVNEQFF. Written as DNA, the CDR3 is TGTGCCAGTAGTATAGAGTTAGCGGGAGTCAATGAGCAGTTCTTC. The J gene is TRBJ2-1, the V gene TRBV19, with 9 bases fitting TRBD2. Germline assignment: CDR1 LNHDA and CDR2 SQIVND (reference sequence). J gave up 6 bases and V 0 bases, and 3 bases lay outside the gene matches. The CDR3 sequence is 15 residues long. The full variable domain, completed using reference TRBV19 and TRBJ2-1, is DGGITQSPKYLFRKEGQNVTLSCEQNLNHDAMYWYRQDPGQGLRLIYYSQIVNDFQKGDIAEGYSVSREKKESFPLTVTSAQKNPTAFYLCASSIELAGVNEQFFGPGTRLTVL.

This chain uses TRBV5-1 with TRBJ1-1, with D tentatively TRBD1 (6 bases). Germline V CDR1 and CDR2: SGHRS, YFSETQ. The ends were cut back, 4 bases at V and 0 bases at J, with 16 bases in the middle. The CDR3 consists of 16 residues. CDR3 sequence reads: CASSAQTGRLNTEAFF. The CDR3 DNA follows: TGCGCCAGCAGCGCCCAGACAGGACGCTTGAACACTGAAGCTTTCTTT.

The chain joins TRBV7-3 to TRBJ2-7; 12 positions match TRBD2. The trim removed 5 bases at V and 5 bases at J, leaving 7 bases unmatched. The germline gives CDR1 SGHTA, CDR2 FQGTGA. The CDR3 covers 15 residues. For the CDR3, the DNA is TGTGCCAGCAGCCTGATGACTAGCGGGAGCCACGAGCAGTACTTC. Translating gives CASSLMTSGSHEQYF.

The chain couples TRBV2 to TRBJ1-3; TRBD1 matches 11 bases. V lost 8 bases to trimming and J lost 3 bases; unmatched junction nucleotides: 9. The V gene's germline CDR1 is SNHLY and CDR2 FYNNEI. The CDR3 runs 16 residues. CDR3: CASSTPGQGDGNTIYF. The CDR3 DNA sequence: TGTGCCAGCTCCACTCCGGGACAGGGGGATGGAAACACCATATATTTT.

The CDR3 bases are TGTGCCTGCGGACTAGCGGGAGTCAAAGCTGAGCAGTTCTTC. Translation: CACGLAGVKAEQFF. This chain joins TRBV5-4 and TRBJ2-1; 13 bases line up with TRBD2. V trimming: 10 bases; J trimming: 9 bases; junction bases outside the gene matches: 10. CDR1 is SGHNT, CDR2 YYREEE, per germline (reference sequence). This CDR3 is 14 amino acids long.

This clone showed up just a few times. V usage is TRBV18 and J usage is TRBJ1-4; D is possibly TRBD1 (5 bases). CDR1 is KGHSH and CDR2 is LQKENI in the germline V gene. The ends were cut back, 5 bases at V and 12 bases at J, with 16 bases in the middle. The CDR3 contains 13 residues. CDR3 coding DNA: TGTGCCAGCTCATCTTACACCGGGACTGAACTGTTTTTT. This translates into CASSSYTGTELFF. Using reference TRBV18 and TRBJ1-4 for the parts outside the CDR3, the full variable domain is NAGVMQNPRHLVRRRGQEARLRCSPMKGHSHVYWYRQLPEEGLKFMVYLQKENIIDESGMPKERFSAEFPKEGPSILRIQQVVRGDSAAYFCASSSYTGTELFFGSGTQLSVL.

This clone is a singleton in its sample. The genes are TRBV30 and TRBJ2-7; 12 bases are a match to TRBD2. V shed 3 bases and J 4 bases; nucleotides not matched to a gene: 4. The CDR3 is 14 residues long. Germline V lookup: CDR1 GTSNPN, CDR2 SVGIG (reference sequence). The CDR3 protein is CAWRLAGGGYEQYF. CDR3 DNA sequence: TGTGCCTGGAGACTAGCGGGAGGAGGGTACGAGCAGTACTTC.

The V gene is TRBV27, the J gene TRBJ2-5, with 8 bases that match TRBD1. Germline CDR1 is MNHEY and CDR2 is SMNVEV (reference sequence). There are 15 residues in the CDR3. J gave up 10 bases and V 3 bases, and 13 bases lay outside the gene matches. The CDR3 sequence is CASSFSRTGSRGQYF. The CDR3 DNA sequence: TGTGCCAGCAGTTTCTCCCGGACAGGGTCGCGGGGCCAGTACTTC.

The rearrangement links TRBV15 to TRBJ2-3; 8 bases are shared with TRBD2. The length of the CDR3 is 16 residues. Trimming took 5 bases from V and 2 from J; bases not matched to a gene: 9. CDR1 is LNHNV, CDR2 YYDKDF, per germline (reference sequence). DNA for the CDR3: TGTGCCACCAGCCCTAGGGAGCGGGGGTACACAGATACGCAGTATTTT. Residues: CATSPRERGYTDTQYF. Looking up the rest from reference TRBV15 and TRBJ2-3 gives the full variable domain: DAMVIQNPRYQVTQFGKPVTLSCSQTLNHNVMYWYQQKSSQAPKLLFHYYDKDFNNEADTPDNFQSRRPNTSFCFLDIRSPGLGDTAMYLCATSPRERGYTDTQYFGPGTRLTVL.

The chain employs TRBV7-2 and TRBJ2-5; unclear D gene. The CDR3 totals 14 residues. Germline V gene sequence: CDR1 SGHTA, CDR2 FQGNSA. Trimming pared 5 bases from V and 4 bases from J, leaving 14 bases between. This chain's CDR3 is CASSMTQSAETQYF. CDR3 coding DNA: TGTGCCAGCAGCATGACACAGTCCGCAGAGACCCAGTACTTC.

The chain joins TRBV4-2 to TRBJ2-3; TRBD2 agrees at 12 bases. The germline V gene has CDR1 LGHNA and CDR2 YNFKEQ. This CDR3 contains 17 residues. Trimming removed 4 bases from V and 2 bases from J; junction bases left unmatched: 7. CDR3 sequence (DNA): TGTGCCAGCAGCCTAACTCTAGCGGGAGGGCCCACAGATACGCAGTATTTT. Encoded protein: CASSLTLAGGPTDTQYF.

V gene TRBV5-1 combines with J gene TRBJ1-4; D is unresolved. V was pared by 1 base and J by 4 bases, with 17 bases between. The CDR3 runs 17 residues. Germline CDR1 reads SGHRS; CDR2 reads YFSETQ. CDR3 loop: CASSLSFRGQFNEKLFF. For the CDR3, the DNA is TGCGCCAGCAGCTTGTCATTCAGAGGGCAGTTTAATGAAAAACTGTTTTTT.

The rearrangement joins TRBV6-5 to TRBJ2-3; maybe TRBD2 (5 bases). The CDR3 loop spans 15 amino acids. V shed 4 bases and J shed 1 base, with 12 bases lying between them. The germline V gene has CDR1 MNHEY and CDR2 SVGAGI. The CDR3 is CASSWRGGGTDTQYF. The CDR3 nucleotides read TGTGCCAGCAGTTGGCGAGGAGGAGGCACAGATACGCAGTATTTT.

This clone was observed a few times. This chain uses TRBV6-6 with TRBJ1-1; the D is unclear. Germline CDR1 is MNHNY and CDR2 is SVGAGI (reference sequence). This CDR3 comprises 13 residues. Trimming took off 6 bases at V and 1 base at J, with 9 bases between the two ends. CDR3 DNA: TGTGCCAGCAGCCTGCGGCAGAACACTGAAGCTTTCTTT. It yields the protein CASSLRQNTEAFF.